The text below deals with one TCR beta chain. The data were taken from a study of blood T cell repertoires in COVID-19. Assay: immunoSEQ multiplex PCR; the TCRdb copy retains only in-frame clones and omits some. The repertoire holds around 200,000 clones, with roughly 87% as singletons. J lost 1 base, V lost 6 bases, and 8 bases had no gene match. This CDR3 contains 15 residues. Germline loops: CDR1 KGHSH, CDR2 LQKENI. The TCR sequence derives from a woman in her late teens or twenties who had recovered from COVID-19. This rearrangement joins TRBV18 to TRBJ2-5, with 7 positions matching TRBD2. The sequenced sample was peripheral blood. DNA for the CDR3: TGTGCCAGCTCTCCCCAGCGGGGAATCCAAGAGACCCAGTACTTC. This sequence encodes CASSPQRGIQETQYF.